Listed below are T cell receptor beta chains from one sample, sequenced in a study of blood T cell repertoires in COVID-19. Sequencing was performed with immunoSEQ multiplex PCR; in TCRdb, only in-frame clones are kept and a portion is missing. The repertoire includes some 120,000 clones, more than 75% of them detected once, and around 4.6% sits in the top ten. The specimen sequenced was peripheral blood. These TCRs come from a man between 35 and 55 years old with acute or convalescent COVID-19. Each CDR3 is given with its conserved first and last residue. The D gene is left open where the match is weak. A clone size is listed for some rows: how often the clone was seen (once, few, many), or a class if it is expanded.

TRBJ1-4	TRBV4-3	once	.	CASSQGVGGPTNEKLFF	TGCGCCAGCAGCCAAGGAGTAGGAGGGCCGACTAATGAAAAACTGTTTTTT
TRBJ2-7	TRBV19	.	TRBD1	CASSMRRGSYEQYF	TGTGCCAGTAGTATGCGCAGGGGGTCCTACGAGCAGTACTTC
TRBJ2-5	TRBV2	.	.	CASSEWGSQETQYF	TGTGCCAGCAGTGAATGGGGCAGTCAAGAGACCCAGTACTTC
TRBJ2-3	TRBV18	.	TRBD1	CASSPGQGQDTQYF	TGTGCCAGCTCACCAGGACAGGGTCAAGATACGCAGTATTTT
TRBJ1-2	TRBV6-5	.	.	CASRLLTGSNGYTF	TGTGCCAGCAGATTACTGACAGGTTCCAATGGCTACACCTTC
TRBJ1-2	TRBV6-5	.	TRBD1	CASSPGTGKTGYTF	TGTGCCAGCAGTCCCGGGACAGGGAAAACTGGCTACACCTTC
TRBJ2-3	TRBV6-2/TRBV6-3	.	TRBD2	CASSTSVFGTDTQYF	TGTGCCAGCAGTACTAGCGTATTCGGCACAGATACGCAGTATTTT
TRBJ2-1	TRBV6-5	few	TRBD2	CAVTRASGGEQFF	TGTGCCGTAACTCGGGCTAGCGGGGGGGAGCAGTTCTTC
TRBJ1-6	TRBV7-2	.	.	CASSLRSQGTPLHF	TGTGCCAGCAGCTTAAGGTCACAGGGTACCCCCCTCCACTTT
TRBJ1-5	TRBV30	.	.	CAWSVGGEQPQHF	TGTGCCTGGAGTGTAGGAGGGGAACAGCCCCAGCATTTT
TRBJ2-3	TRBV6-2/TRBV6-3	.	.	CASSYPPRGVSTDTQYF	TGTGCCAGCAGTTACCCTCCTCGGGGAGTGAGCACAGATACGCAGTATTTT
TRBJ1-4	TRBV9	.	.	CASSRAGGERNEKLFF	TGTGCCAGCAGCCGCGCGGGGGGGGAACGAAATGAAAAACTGTTTTTT
TRBJ2-7	TRBV20-1	.	TRBD2	CSASAGAGGSYEQYF	TGCAGTGCTAGTGCGGGAGCGGGGGGCTCCTACGAGCAGTACTTC
TRBJ2-1	TRBV19	.	.	CASSMGGGSSYNEQFF	TGTGCCAGTAGTATGGGTGGGGGGAGCTCCTACAATGAGCAGTTCTTC
TRBJ2-1	TRBV3-1/TRBV3-2	few	TRBD2	CASSRSLAGLYNEQFF	TGTGCCAGCAGCCGATCCCTAGCGGGGTTGTACAATGAGCAGTTCTTC
TRBJ2-2	TRBV27	.	TRBD2	CASSFAGGYNGNTGELFF	TGTGCCAGCAGTTTCGCGGGAGGGTATAATGGGAACACCGGGGAGCTGTTTTTT
TRBJ2-7	TRBV14	once	.	CASSQRQTGLYF	TGTGCCAGCAGCCAACGCCAGACAGGTTTGTACTTC
TRBJ2-3	TRBV6-2/TRBV6-3	.	.	CASSYSGSTDTQYF	TGTGCCAGCAGTTACTCGGGCAGCACAGATACGCAGTATTTT
TRBJ2-3	TRBV6-6	few	.	CASSPRGRGGDTQYF	TGTGCCAGCAGCCCGAGGGGGAGGGGGGGAGATACGCAGTATTTT
TRBJ2-5	TRBV11-2	.	TRBD2	CASSLGGGALETQYF	TGTGCCAGCAGCTTAGGCGGGGGGGCGTTAGAGACCCAGTACTTC
TRBJ1-1	TRBV19	.	TRBD1	CASSSSRTGGYTEAFF	TGTGCCAGTAGTTCCTCCCGGACAGGGGGGTACACTGAAGCTTTCTTT
TRBJ2-3	TRBV7-2	.	TRBD2	CASSRAGGAGDTQYF	TGTGCCAGCAGTCGCGCGGGGGGCGCAGGGGATACGCAGTATTTT
TRBJ1-4	TRBV12-3/TRBV12-4	.	TRBD1	CASLDRVNEKLFF	TGTGCCAGTTTGGACAGGGTAAATGAAAAACTGTTTTTT
TRBJ2-1	TRBV5-1	.	.	CASSLGLGATYNEQFF	TGCGCCAGCAGCTTGGGATTGGGCGCCACCTACAATGAGCAGTTCTTC
TRBJ1-1	TRBV7-2	.	.	CASSWGGGRITEAFF	TGTGCCAGCAGCTGGGGGGGAGGACGGATCACTGAAGCTTTCTTT
TRBJ1-1	TRBV14	few	.	CASSPRPGHPSEAFF	TGTGCCAGCAGCCCAAGGCCGGGACACCCATCTGAAGCTTTCTTT
TRBJ2-2	TRBV5-1	.	.	CASSLVSGYTGELFF	TGCGCCAGCAGCTTGGTTTCGGGGTACACCGGGGAGCTGTTTTTT
TRBJ1-4	TRBV5-6	.	TRBD1	CASSFVTGQGLNEKLFF	TGTGCCAGCAGCTTTGTCACCGGACAGGGCCTTAATGAAAAACTGTTTTTT
TRBJ2-7	TRBV19	.	.	CASSEGGGYEQYF	TGTGCCAGTAGTGAGGGCGGAGGGTACGAGCAGTACTTC